Reported below is one T cell receptor beta chain. This record belongs to a study of T cell changes during pregnancy in multiple sclerosis. CDR1 is LNHDA and CDR2 is SQIVND in the germline V gene (reference sequence). Trimming took 6 bases from V and 6 from J; bases not matched to a gene: 10. CDR3 length: 15 amino acids. Clones were sequenced by immunoSEQ multiplex PCR, and TCRdb holds only the in-frame ones, with some missing. Found here are 30,000 to 45,000 clones, roughly nine tenths of them singletons; the top ten hold 0.45% to 0.5%. The source is a female donor in good health, enrolled as a control in a pregnancy study. This chain connects TRBV19 to TRBJ2-3, with TRBD1 identical over 9 bases. The sequenced sample was CD4+ T cells from peripheral blood mononuclear cells, obtained in the second trimester of pregnancy. The CDR3 is CASRGVQGAMDTQYF. The CDR3 coding sequence is TGTGCCAGTAGGGGGGTACAGGGGGCCATGGATACGCAGTATTTT.